This T cell receptor beta chain appears in the sequencing data of a study of blood T cell repertoires in COVID-19. Overall study context: The United States, Italy and Spain supplied acute and convalescent COVID-19 samples. PBMCs, B-cell-depleted T cells, or T cells provided the cDNA or gDNA that made up the material.

While infection was still active, Seattle patients were enrolled and then followed longitudinally. The CDR3 length is 11 residues. V was shortened by 5 bases and J by 8 bases, with 9 bases between the two germline ends. Original handling: Estimation of nucleated cell counts was performed using reference gene primer amplification. This table comes from immunoSEQ multiplex PCR, and its TCRdb copy is limited to in-frame clones, with some not included. V and J calls and clone size are those listed in that table; D and trimming were worked out from the DNA. The sample includes some 250,000 clones, 70% to 90% of them seen just once.

Sequenced: peripheral blood. The sequence came from a woman aged 25 to 39 with COVID-19, enrolled during active disease. This chain uses TRBV12-3 or TRBV12-4 with TRBJ1-2; D possibly corresponds to TRBD1 (6 bases). The CDR3 loop is CASSTDRGYTF. The CDR3 DNA sequence: TGTGCCAGCAGTACCGACAGGGGCTACACCTTC.